These 22 T cell receptor beta chains originate from one sample sequenced in a study of blood T cell repertoires in COVID-19. Some clones are missing from TCRdb's copy, which holds only in-frame ones; the method was immunoSEQ multiplex PCR. The profile shows approximately 220,000 clones, almost 90% of them singletons. Material: PBMCs or T cells enriched from blood (not recorded which). The receptors derive from a man aged 25 to 45 who had been exposed to COVID-19.

CDR3 DNA: TGTGCCAGCACCGAGGGGGAGGGCACCGGGGAGCTGTTTTTT. Translating gives CASTEGEGTGELFF. The rearrangement uses TRBV2 and TRBJ2-2; the D gene is possibly TRBD2 (7 bases). V gave up 7 bases and J gave up 4 bases, with 13 bases separating them. CDR1 is SNHLY and CDR2 is FYNNEI in the germline V gene. The CDR3 spans 14 residues.

V usage is TRBV27 and J usage is TRBJ1-2, with 8 bases matching TRBD1. Trimming took 2 bases from V and 8 from J; bases not matched to a gene: 4. This CDR3 comprises 13 residues. The germline gives CDR1 MNHEY, CDR2 SMNVEV (reference sequence). The CDR3 spells CASSLGRGQGYTF. The DNA of the CDR3 is TGTGCCAGCAGTTTAGGCAGGGGGCAGGGCTACACCTTC.

The gene calls are TRBV18 and TRBJ1-1; D not resolved. Per germline, CDR1 KGHSH and CDR2 LQKENI. V lost 3 bases and J lost 1, with 9 bases in between. The CDR3 runs to 14 residues. The CDR3 region has the DNA TGTGCCAGCTCACCCCTGGAGCAGAACACTGAAGCTTTCTTT. Amino acid sequence: CASSPLEQNTEAFF.

The V gene is TRBV5-1, the J gene TRBJ2-1; 8 bases are shared with TRBD2. From germline, CDR1 is SGHRS and CDR2 YFSETQ. The CDR3 consists of 15 residues. V was pared by 4 bases and J by 6 bases, with 9 bases of the junction left unmatched. The DNA for the CDR3 is TGCGCCAGCAGCCACCGGATGGCGGGAGGCAATGAGCAGTTCTTC. It is translated as CASSHRMAGGNEQFF.

The chain combines TRBV5-1 with TRBJ1-6; no definite D call. The CDR3 totals 15 residues. The V gene's germline CDR1 is SGHRS and CDR2 YFSETQ. Trimming removed 4 bases at V and 8 bases at J, with 16 bases between. The CDR3 is CASSPTSDGDSPLHF. CDR3 DNA: TGCGCCAGCAGCCCTACCTCGGACGGGGATTCACCCCTCCACTTT.

This clone was found once. The chain recombines TRBV5-5 with TRBJ1-1; maybe TRBD1 (5 bases). The CDR3 covers 15 residues. V was clipped by 3 bases and J by 3 bases, with 15 bases between them. The germline V gene encodes CDR1 SGHKS and CDR2 YYEKEE (reference sequence). The CDR3 DNA is TGTGCCAGCAGCTCTGCTCCCGGCAGGGACACTGAAGCTTTCTTT. It is translated as CASSSAPGRDTEAFF.

This clone appeared a single time. This rearrangement joins TRBV24-1 to TRBJ1-2; 7 bases are shared with TRBD1. V dropped 3 bases and J dropped 7; count of bases not matched to a gene: 1. Looked up from germline, CDR1 is KGHDR and CDR2 is SFDVKD. The CDR3 extends over 12 amino acids. CDR3 nucleotides: TGTGCCACCAGTGATCCAGGGGGTGGCTACACCTTC. This codes for CATSDPGGGYTF.

The CDR3 spells CASSLDTGLDTQYF. The DNA for the CDR3 is TGTGCCAGCAGCTTAGATACGGGGTTGGATACGCAGTATTTT. This chain connects TRBV7-9 to TRBJ2-3, with D tentatively TRBD2 (5 bases). This CDR3 spans 14 amino acids. Between the trimmed V and J ends, which lost 1 base and 6 bases, there was a span of 11 bases. Germline CDR1 reads SEHNR; CDR2 reads FQNEAQ (reference sequence). The full variable domain, in which reference TRBV7-9 and TRBJ2-3 provide the parts outside the CDR3, is DTGVSQNPRHKITKRGQNVTFRCDPISEHNRLYWYRQTLGQGPEFLTYFQNEAQLEKSRLLSDRFSAERPKGSFSTLEIQRTEQGDSAMYLCASSLDTGLDTQYFGPGTRLTVL.

The rearrangement links TRBV5-1 to TRBJ2-5; D ambiguous. Germline loops: CDR1 SGHRS, CDR2 YFSETQ. This CDR3 spans 13 amino acids. The germline V and J ends were trimmed by 0 bases and 5 bases, with 8 bases remaining between them. The CDR3 nucleotides read TGCGCCAGCAGCTTGGGGCTTCAGGAGACCCAGTACTTC. This sequence encodes CASSLGLQETQYF.

A note on this clone: Germline and junction disagree at one end, which may indicate a read error. The genes are TRBV29-1 and TRBJ1-2; weak D call: TRBD1 (5 bases). This CDR3 contains 12 residues. The germline gives CDR1 SQVTM, CDR2 ANQGSEA. Here the CDR3 DNA reads TGCAGCGTCGAAGACGGGACTCGGGGCTACACCTTC. Protein: CSVEDGTRGYTF. The variable domain in full, completed from reference TRBV29-1 and TRBJ1-2, reads SAVISQKPSRDICQRGTSLTIQCQVDSQVTMMFWYRQQPGQSLTLIATANQGSEATYESGFVIDKFPISRPNLTFSTLTVSNMSPEDSSIYLCSVEDGTRGYTFGSGTRLTVV.

The rearrangement joins TRBV10-1 to TRBJ2-2; the match to TRBD2 covers 8 bases. J lost 7 bases, V lost 10 bases, and 11 bases had no gene match. Germline V CDR1 and CDR2: WNHNN, SYGVQD (reference sequence). CDR3 length equals 14 residues. The CDR3, as DNA: TGCGCCAACAGAACGGGGGGGGTGGTCGGGGAGCTGTTTTTT. It specifies CANRTGGVVGELFF.

The chain links TRBV30 to TRBJ1-6, with 9 bases aligning to TRBD1. V was pared by 2 bases and J by 7 bases, with 6 bases of the junction left unmatched. This CDR3 is built from 15 residues. Per the germline V gene, CDR1 is GTSNPN and CDR2 is SVGIG (reference sequence). This chain's CDR3 is CAWSRQGVGNSPLHF. The DNA for the CDR3 is TGTGCCTGGAGTCGACAGGGGGTAGGAAATTCACCCCTCCACTTT.

The chain employs TRBV6-2 or TRBV6-3 and TRBJ2-2; possible D gene TRBD1, 6 bases. The V end was cut by 2 bases, the J end by 4 bases, with 17 bases between. The CDR3 is 17 amino acids. From germline, CDR1 is MNHEY and CDR2 SVGEGT. Here the CDR3 reads CASSYPHRVVGTGELFF. The CDR3 nucleotides read TGTGCCAGCAGTTACCCTCACAGGGTTGTAGGCACCGGGGAGCTGTTTTTT.

As to this clone: A junction end diverges from the germline sequence, so it may reflect a read error. CDR3 DNA: TGTGCCAGCAGTAACTCATGGGGGGAAAGTACCGGGGAGCTGTTTTTT. It encodes CASSNSWGESTGELFF. The chain couples TRBV6-5 to TRBJ2-2, with D perhaps matching TRBD2 (6 bases). There are 16 residues in the CDR3. Germline lookup yields CDR1 MNHEY and CDR2 SVGAGI.

The J gene is TRBJ1-5, the V gene TRBV27; D not certain. The V end was cut by 6 bases, the J end by 6 bases, with 12 bases between. Germline loops: CDR1 MNHEY, CDR2 SMNVEV (reference sequence). This CDR3 is 13 amino acids long. The CDR3 DNA sequence: TGTGCCAGCAGCCCTGGGCTGAGTCAGCCCCAGCATTTT. It encodes CASSPGLSQPQHF.

J is TRBJ2-5 and V is TRBV20-1; 10 bases are shared with TRBD2. V was pared by 3 bases and J by 5 bases, with 9 bases of the junction left unmatched. This CDR3 comprises 15 residues. The germline CDR1 and CDR2 sequences are DFQATT and SNEGSKA (reference sequence). CDR3 in DNA: TGCAGTGCTAGTGCCAGCGGGGGGGCCCGGGAGACCCAGTACTTC. Translation gives CSASASGGARETQYF.

The V call is TRBV6-5, the J call TRBJ1-1; D perhaps matches TRBD1 (6 bases). Germline assignment: CDR1 MNHEY and CDR2 SVGAGI. V was cut by 6 bases and J by 4 bases, with 21 bases left in between. This CDR3 is 16 amino acids long. The CDR3 nucleotides are TGTGCCAGCAGCTACAAGGGGGGGGCTTTCGGCACTGAAGCTTTCTTT. As protein: CASSYKGGAFGTEAFF.

This rearrangement joins TRBV20-1 to TRBJ1-1; 7 bases match TRBD1. The CDR3 runs to 10 residues. Trimming at V came to 6 bases and at J to 8 bases, leaving 3 bases not matched to a gene. Germline assignment: CDR1 DFQATT and CDR2 SNEGSKA (reference sequence). As DNA, the CDR3 is TGCAGTGCCGGGACAGACGAAGCTTTCTTT. Its translation is CSAGTDEAFF.

The gene calls are TRBV18 and TRBJ1-4; 9 bases match TRBD1. This CDR3 region has 19 residues. V was clipped by 3 bases and J by 8 bases; unmatched bases: 19. Germline V lookup: CDR1 KGHSH, CDR2 LQKENI. Here the CDR3 DNA reads TGTGCCAGCTCACCCAGGTTCGGGACAGGGTCCGAAGGGAAAGAAAAACTGTTTTTT. Translating gives CASSPRFGTGSEGKEKLFF.

V gene TRBV6-4 combines with J gene TRBJ2-1, with D uncertain. This CDR3 is built from 14 residues. In germline, CDR1 is MRHNA, CDR2 SNTAGT. V gave up 3 bases and J gave up 3 bases, with 9 bases separating them. This chain's CDR3 is CASSESTFYNEQFF. In DNA form, the CDR3 reads TGTGCCAGCAGTGAATCTACGTTCTACAATGAGCAGTTCTTC.

The chain employs TRBV19 and TRBJ2-1; D may be TRBD2 (6 bases). CDR1 and CDR2 (germline): LNHDA, SQIVND (reference sequence). Trimming shortened V by 7 bases and J by 5 bases, and 15 bases separated the two germline ends. The CDR3 sequence is 14 residues long. In DNA form, the CDR3 reads TGTGCCAGTAAGCGCGGCGGGGCACACAATGAGCAGTTCTTC. Amino acids: CASKRGGAHNEQFF.

A single count supports this clone. The DNA of the CDR3 is TGTGCCAGCAGCCGGGACCTCTCGGGACAGGGGACTTACGAGCAGTACTTC. Its translation: CASSRDLSGQGTYEQYF. The V and J genes are TRBV3-1 (or the pseudogene TRBV3-2) and TRBJ2-7; TRBD1 matches at 10 bases. The length of the CDR3 is 17 residues. CDR1 LGHDT and CDR2 YNNKEL come from the germline V gene (reference sequence). V was clipped by 4 bases and J by 4 bases; unmatched bases: 13.